What follows are 11 T cell receptor beta chains derived from one specimen sequenced in a study of blood T cell repertoires in COVID-19. The repertoire was sequenced with immunoSEQ multiplex PCR; TCRdb's copy has only in-frame clones and lacks some. The table lists approximately 230,000 clones, over 75% of them singletons. Material for sequencing was PBMCs or T cells enriched from blood (not recorded which). The origin of the receptors is a man aged 18 to 30 who had recovered from COVID-19.

V usage is TRBV28 and J usage is TRBJ1-1, with a tentative D call TRBD1 (6 bases). Germline loops: CDR1 MDHEN, CDR2 SYDVKM. Trimming left V 6 bases short and J 7 bases short, with 15 bases between. This CDR3 spans 13 amino acids. CDR3 nucleotide sequence: TGTGCCAGCAGGCCGACAGGTTCGGTTGAAGCTTTCTTT. This gives the protein CASRPTGSVEAFF.

J is TRBJ1-1 and V is TRBV11-2, with no clear D. The V gene lost 5 bases and the J gene lost 4 bases, with 17 bases spanning the gap. CDR3 length: 15 amino acids. Germline V gene lookup returns CDR1 SGHAT and CDR2 FQNNGV. The CDR3 is CASSPPGEIPTEAFF. The CDR3 bases are TGTGCCAGCAGCCCACCGGGTGAAATTCCCACTGAAGCTTTCTTT.

This chain connects TRBV5-1 to TRBJ2-7; no clear D gene. Trimming took 3 bases from V and 2 from J, leaving 6 bases between them. CDR1 is SGHRS and CDR2 is YFSETQ in the germline V gene. The CDR3 runs to 12 residues. The CDR3 reads CASSSSPYEQYF. DNA of the CDR3: TGCGCCAGCAGCTCCAGTCCCTACGAGCAGTACTTC. The variable domain in full, with the rest retrieved from reference TRBV5-1 and TRBJ2-7, is KAGVTQTPRYLIKTRGQQVTLSCSPISGHRSVSWYQQTPGQGLQFLFEYFSETQRNKGNFPGRFSGRQFSNSRSEMNVSTLELGDSALYLCASSSSPYEQYFGPGTRLTVT.

V and J are TRBV2 and TRBJ2-7; tentative D call: TRBD1 (5 bases). The CDR3 contains 14 residues. Germline-derived CDR1 and CDR2 are SNHLY and FYNNEI. Trimming removed 4 bases from V and 2 bases from J, with 12 bases in between. CDR3 in DNA: TGTGCCAGCAGTGGGGAACAGGAGACCTACGAGCAGTACTTC. This translates into CASSGEQETYEQYF.

The chain is built from TRBV7-9 and TRBJ1-5; possibly TRBD1 for D (6 bases). This CDR3 is built from 14 residues. Germline values: CDR1 SEHNR, CDR2 FQNEAQ (reference sequence). V gave up 3 bases and J gave up 4 bases, with 10 bases separating them. CDR3 in DNA: TGTGCCAGCAGCTTCGGGACACTGAATCAGCCCCAGCATTTT. Translating gives CASSFGTLNQPQHF. Variable domain in full (rest from reference TRBV7-9 and TRBJ1-5): DTGVSQNPRHKITKRGQNVTFRCDPISEHNRLYWYRQTLGQGPEFLTYFQNEAQLEKSRLLSDRFSAERPKGSFSTLEIQRTEQGDSAMYLCASSFGTLNQPQHFGDGTRLSIL.

The chain couples TRBV19 to TRBJ1-2, with D perhaps TRBD1 (6 bases). Germline V CDR1 and CDR2: LNHDA, SQIVND (reference sequence). The CDR3 is 18 amino acids. The V end lost 3 bases, the J end lost 2 bases, and 22 bases lay between the germline ends. The CDR3 spells CASSIMAGEGMSNYGYTF. CDR3 coding DNA: TGTGCCAGTAGTATTATGGCAGGGGAGGGGATGTCGAACTATGGCTACACCTTC.

The chain links TRBV9 to TRBJ1-1; no firm D call. V lost 2 bases to trimming and J lost 0 bases, with 5 bases between them. The germline CDR1 and CDR2 sequences are SGDLS and YYNGEE. This CDR3 is 13 amino acids long. The CDR3 nucleotides are TGTGCCAGCAGCGTGTCCATGAACACTGAAGCTTTCTTT. It specifies CASSVSMNTEAFF.

This chain joins TRBV28 and TRBJ2-7; D is undetermined. CDR1 and CDR2 (germline): MDHEN, SYDVKM. The CDR3 sequence is 15 residues long. Deletions cut 2 bases from V and 0 bases from J, with 11 bases between. The CDR3 DNA reads TGTGCCAGCAGTTTAGGGCAGGCTATCTCCTACGAGCAGTACTTC. It codes for CASSLGQAISYEQYF.

This rearrangement joins TRBV2 to TRBJ1-5; TRBD1 agrees at 8 bases. The J segment lost 5 bases and the V segment lost 7 bases, leaving 10 bases of the junction unmatched. The CDR3 is 15 residues long. Germline V gene data show CDR1 as SNHLY and CDR2 as FYNNEI. This chain's CDR3 is CASTERIRGHQPQHF. The CDR3 DNA reads TGTGCCAGCACGGAGAGAATCAGGGGGCATCAGCCCCAGCATTTT.

The chain employs TRBV2 and TRBJ1-5; tentative D call: TRBD1 (6 bases). This CDR3 has 17 residues. CDR1 is SNHLY, CDR2 FYNNEI, per germline. Trimming removed 6 bases from V and 7 bases from J, with 25 bases in between. The CDR3 is CASRQDGGGEFEQPQHF. CDR3 DNA: TGTGCCAGCAGACAAGATGGGGGCGGCGAGTTCGAACAGCCCCAGCATTTT.

This chain joins TRBV11-1 and TRBJ2-1; tentative D call: TRBD1 (6 bases). Germline values: CDR1 SGHAT, CDR2 FQDESV (reference sequence). Deletions cut 1 base from V and 7 bases from J, with 14 bases between. CDR3 size: 15 residues. The CDR3 reads CASSLVSRRGNEQFF. The CDR3 DNA follows: TGTGCCAGCAGCTTAGTATCCCGCAGGGGTAATGAGCAGTTCTTC.